This entry lists 30 T cell receptor beta chains sequenced from one sample in a study of T-cell reconstitution after alpha-beta-depleted transplantation in children. As it was prepared, the TCRbeta library received unique molecular identifiers. TCRdb fed the PCR reads into MiXCR, producing one record per CDR3 protein. The table includes hundreds of thousands of distinct CDR3 sequences, under 20% detected once. Material: PBMCs, mostly from graft donor cells, obtained 360 days after TCRalphabeta/CD19-depleted stem cell transplant. The receptors here all came from a boy under two years old who had a stem cell transplant for Wiskott-Aldrich syndrome, so the T cells may come from the graft donor.

This clonotype was found a few times. The rearrangement links TRBV28 to TRBJ2-7, with a tentative D call TRBD1 (5 bases). Between the trimmed V and J ends, which lost 4 bases and 5 bases, there was a span of 12 bases. The CDR3 consists of 13 residues. Per germline, CDR1 MDHEN and CDR2 SYDVKM. DNA of the CDR3: TGTGCCAGCAGTTCAGGGTTACCCCACGAGCAGTACTTC. It is translated as CASSSGLPHEQYF.

This clonotype showed up just a few times. V usage is TRBV29-1 and J usage is TRBJ1-1; TRBD1 aligns across 8 bases. The germline CDR1 and CDR2 sequences are SQVTM and ANQGSEA. The CDR3 is 12 amino acids. Germline trimming cut 7 bases from V and 5 bases from J; bases unmatched to any gene: 6. DNA for the CDR3: TGCAGCGCCCGGACAGGGTTGACTGAAGCTTTCTTT. Protein sequence: CSARTGLTEAFF.

The chain recombines TRBV12-3 or TRBV12-4 with TRBJ2-7, with D possibly TRBD1 on 6 matching bases. This CDR3 spans 14 amino acids. Between the trimmed V and J ends, which lost 5 bases and 4 bases, there was a span of 15 bases. In DNA form, the CDR3 reads TGTGCCAGCAGTAGAGCCGGGACAACTTACGAGCAGTACTTC. Translated, it gives CASSRAGTTYEQYF.

This clonotype has a handful of counts. This rearrangement joins TRBV20-1 to TRBJ2-7; D assignment may be TRBD1 or TRBD2 (5 bases each). This CDR3 spans 13 amino acids. Trimming took 2 bases from V and 6 from J, leaving 14 bases between them. Germline V gene lookup returns CDR1 DFQATT and CDR2 SNEGSKA (reference sequence). CDR3 coding DNA: TGCAGTGCTAGACACCCCCCAGGGACCGAGCAGTACTTC. Translated: CSARHPPGTEQYF.

This clonotype was observed at least ten times. This chain connects TRBV12-3 or TRBV12-4 to TRBJ2-7; no reliable D call. This CDR3 has 14 residues. Between the trimmed V and J ends, which lost 3 bases and 2 bases, there was a span of 11 bases. Here the CDR3 DNA reads TGTGCCAGCAGTTTGGGATTGGCGGCCTACGAGCAGTACTTC. Its protein is CASSLGLAAYEQYF.

The chain is built from TRBV20-1 and TRBJ2-2; D gene uncertain. The CDR3 length is 12 residues. V was shortened by 2 bases and J by 5 bases, with 6 bases between the two germline ends. Germline V gives CDR1 DFQATT, CDR2 SNEGSKA (reference sequence). DNA for the CDR3: TGCAGTGCTAGATGGGGAACCGGGGAGCTGTTTTTT. This gives the protein CSARWGTGELFF.

The chain combines TRBV5-1 with TRBJ1-2, with D possibly being TRBD1 (5 bases). The CDR3 is 16 amino acids. CDR1 is SGHRS and CDR2 is YFSETQ in the germline V gene. The V end was cut by 2 bases, the J end by 0 bases, with 14 bases between. CDR3 DNA: TGCGCCAGCAGCTTTATCCAGGGTTTGTCTAACTATGGCTACACCTTC. Translating gives CASSFIQGLSNYGYTF.

The chain is built from TRBV11-2 and TRBJ2-5; D is perhaps TRBD1 or TRBD2 (6 bases each). Between the trimmed V and J ends, which lost 3 bases and 5 bases, there was a span of 19 bases. The germline CDR1 and CDR2 sequences are SGHAT and FQNNGV. This CDR3 has 16 amino acids. The CDR3 DNA follows: TGTGCCAGCAGCTTCCGGGACGCCGGGGGCGGGGAGACCCAGTACTTC. Residues: CASSFRDAGGGETQYF.

The table lists this clonotype with many counts. V gene TRBV4-3 combines with J gene TRBJ2-2; unclear D gene. The germline V gene encodes CDR1 LGHNA and CDR2 YSLEER. This CDR3 has 14 residues. Trimming shortened V by 0 bases and J by 6 bases, and 8 bases separated the two germline ends. The CDR3 reads CASSQDNRPGELFF. The CDR3 nucleotides read TGCGCCAGCAGCCAAGATAATCGTCCCGGGGAGCTGTTTTTT.

The sample holds a few counts of this clonotype. The chain carries TRBV2 and TRBJ2-7; D gene uncertain. Between the trimmed V and J ends, which lost 1 base and 2 bases, there was a span of 6 bases. This CDR3 region has 13 residues. Germline V gives CDR1 SNHLY, CDR2 FYNNEI. In DNA, the CDR3 is TGTGCCAGCAGTGAAGAGGTTCCCTACGAGCAGTACTTC. This encodes CASSEEVPYEQYF. Using reference TRBV2 and TRBJ2-7 for the parts outside the CDR3, the full variable domain is EPEVTQTPSHQVTQMGQEVILRCVPISNHLYFYWYRQILGQKVEFLVSFYNNEISEKSEIFDDQFSVERPDGSNFTLKIRSTKLEDSAMYFCASSEEVPYEQYFGPGTRLTVT.

This clonotype was counted at least ten times. V usage is TRBV6-2 or TRBV6-3 and J usage is TRBJ2-7; 7 bases align to TRBD2. There are 14 residues in the CDR3. In germline, CDR1 is MNHEY, CDR2 SVGEGT. Trimming cost V 0 bases and J 3 bases; bases outside gene matches: 2. CDR3 sequence: CASSYSGEGYEQYF. Written as DNA, the CDR3 is TGTGCCAGCAGTTACTCAGGGGAGGGCTACGAGCAGTACTTC.

The V and J genes are TRBV7-2 and TRBJ2-7; D gene unclear. Germline V CDR1 and CDR2: SGHTA, FQGNSA. Trimming took off 0 bases at V and 4 bases at J, with 7 bases between the two ends. CDR3 size: 13 residues. The CDR3 DNA is TGTGCCAGCAGCTTAGCGTTGAAGTACGAGCAGTACTTC. It yields the protein CASSLALKYEQYF.

The chain links TRBV7-9 to TRBJ2-1; 7 bases are a match to TRBD2. Trimming at V came to 1 base and at J to 8 bases, leaving 5 bases not matched to a gene. The CDR3 has 14 residues. Germline V gene sequence: CDR1 SEHNR, CDR2 FQNEAQ (reference sequence). The CDR3 region is CASSLEGTMYEQFF. CDR3 sequence (DNA): TGTGCCAGCAGCTTAGAGGGGACTATGTATGAGCAGTTCTTC.

This clonotype showed up just a few times. The chain uses TRBV30 and TRBJ2-3; TRBD2 is a possible D gene (5 bases). Germline V lookup: CDR1 GTSNPN, CDR2 SVGIG (reference sequence). Trimming removed 4 bases from V and 8 bases from J, with 10 bases in between. The CDR3 is 11 residues long. Here the CDR3 reads CAWTRGSTQYF. The CDR3 DNA is TGTGCCTGGACTCGAGGGTCTACGCAGTATTTT.

This clonotype was observed a few times. The V gene is TRBV27, the J gene TRBJ2-4; D may be TRBD2 (6 bases). This CDR3 is 17 amino acids long. The germline V gene has CDR1 MNHEY and CDR2 SMNVEV (reference sequence). V lost 0 bases and J 1 base, leaving 13 bases between the germline ends. The CDR3, as DNA: TGTGCCAGCAGTTTATCCCCGGGCGGAGGGGCCAAAAACATTCAGTACTTC. Translating it yields CASSLSPGGGAKNIQYF.

The V call is TRBV5-1, the J call TRBJ2-2, with 7 nucleotides matching TRBD2. J was trimmed by 5 bases and V by 1 base; bases with no gene match: 5. Germline CDR1 is SGHRS and CDR2 is YFSETQ. The CDR3 loop spans 15 amino acids. In nucleotides, the CDR3 is TGCGCCAGCAGCTTGTCACTAGCGATAACCGGGGAGCTGTTTTTT. Translation: CASSLSLAITGELFF.

The chain couples TRBV6-2 or TRBV6-3 to TRBJ2-7, with 8 nucleotides matching TRBD1. The CDR3 consists of 18 residues. Germline lookup yields CDR1 MNHEY and CDR2 SVGEGT. With V trimmed by 0 bases and J by 4 bases, 14 bases remained unmatched. The CDR3 reads CASSYSTGLDRAEYEQYF. For the CDR3, the DNA is TGTGCCAGCAGTTACTCGACTGGCTTGGACAGGGCGGAATACGAGCAGTACTTC.

The chain couples TRBV12-3 or TRBV12-4 to TRBJ2-3; perhaps TRBD2 as D (5 bases). V lost 2 bases and J lost 2, with 14 bases in between. The CDR3 runs to 16 residues. CDR3 in DNA: TGTGCCAGCAGTTTAAACGAACTCGGGAACACAGATACGCAGTATTTT. This encodes CASSLNELGNTDTQYF.

There are a few counts of this clonotype. CDR3 region: CASSAGTGYYGYTF. The CDR3 DNA follows: TGTGCCAGCAGCGCAGGGACAGGATACTATGGCTACACCTTC. The chain joins TRBV9 to TRBJ1-2, with 8 bases that match TRBD1. CDR1 and CDR2 (germline): SGDLS, YYNGEE. V lost 3 bases and J lost 3; bases outside the gene matches: 4. This CDR3 is built from 14 residues.

The rearrangement joins TRBV28 to TRBJ2-7; a possible D gene is TRBD1 (6 bases). The CDR3 length is 12 residues. Trimming shortened V by 5 bases and J by 3 bases, and 8 bases separated the two germline ends. Germline assignment: CDR1 MDHEN and CDR2 SYDVKM. CDR3 residues: CASSPGHYEQYF. The CDR3, as DNA: TGTGCCAGCAGTCCGGGACACTACGAGCAGTACTTC. Full variable domain (outside the CDR3, taken from reference TRBV28 and TRBJ2-7): DVKVTQSSRYLVKRTGEKVFLECVQDMDHENMFWYRQDPGLGLRLIYFSYDVKMKEKGDIPEGYSVSREKKERFSLILESASTNQTSMYLCASSPGHYEQYFGPGTRLTVT.

The chain uses TRBV5-1 and TRBJ2-1; 10 positions match TRBD2. Germline values: CDR1 SGHRS, CDR2 YFSETQ. CDR3 length: 19 residues. After removal of 7 bases from V and 4 bases from J, the junction contained 20 bases not matched to a gene. CDR3 residues: CASGLRGPGLARRYNEQFF. The CDR3 nucleotides are TGCGCCAGCGGACTTCGGGGCCCGGGACTAGCGAGACGATACAATGAGCAGTTCTTC.

A few counts support this clonotype. The chain couples TRBV5-1 to TRBJ1-1; maybe TRBD1 (6 bases). The germline CDR1 and CDR2 sequences are SGHRS and YFSETQ. This CDR3 region has 14 residues. Trimming took 1 base from V and 2 from J, leaving 9 bases between them. For the CDR3, the DNA is TGCGCCAGCAGCTTGCGGACAGCCAACACTGAAGCTTTCTTT. It specifies CASSLRTANTEAFF.

The rearrangement joins TRBV12-3 or TRBV12-4 to TRBJ2-7, with 7 bases matching TRBD1. CDR3 size: 18 residues. With 2 bases clipped from V and 2 bases from J, the junction kept 15 bases outside the gene matches. The CDR3 DNA sequence: TGTGCCAGCAGTTTAAGGTTGCAGGGGGAGAGAGTCGCCTACGAGCAGTACTTC. Translation gives CASSLRLQGERVAYEQYF.

This clonotype has a handful of counts. Written as DNA, the CDR3 is TGCAGCGTAGCCCAGGGGCGATCCTACAATGAGCAGTTCTTC. This encodes CSVAQGRSYNEQFF. The chain couples TRBV29-1 to TRBJ2-1; weak D call: TRBD1 (6 bases). CDR1 SQVTM and CDR2 ANQGSEA come from the germline V gene. This CDR3 contains 14 residues. The ends were cut back, 6 bases at V and 1 base at J, with 13 bases in the middle.

The sample holds a few counts of this clonotype. V gene TRBV29-1 combines with J gene TRBJ1-3; D is ambiguous. Trimming took 5 bases from V and 4 from J, leaving 9 bases between them. Germline V CDR1 and CDR2: SQVTM, ANQGSEA. This CDR3 spans 12 amino acids. The CDR3 is CSVIRSGNTIYF. For the CDR3, the DNA is TGCAGCGTTATTCGGTCCGGAAACACCATATATTTT.

This clonotype appeared a few times. The chain links TRBV9 to TRBJ2-7, with 11 nucleotides matching TRBD2. Losses at the gene ends were 4 bases for V and 2 bases for J; bases not matched to a gene: 5. From germline, CDR1 is SGDLS and CDR2 YYNGEE. The CDR3 is 15 residues long. The CDR3 bases are TGTGCCAGCAGCCCTAGCGGGAGGCCCGCCTACGAGCAGTACTTC. This codes for CASSPSGRPAYEQYF.

The chain combines TRBV12-3 or TRBV12-4 with TRBJ2-7; D ambiguous. The ends were cut back, 2 bases at V and 0 bases at J, with 11 bases in the middle. This CDR3 region has 15 residues. The CDR3 DNA reads TGTGCCAGCAGTTTATTCAGACGGGCCTCCTACGAGCAGTACTTC. Protein sequence: CASSLFRRASYEQYF.

The J gene is TRBJ2-7, the V gene TRBV7-9; D may be TRBD1 (6 bases). This CDR3 spans 15 amino acids. With 2 bases removed from V and 3 bases from J, the gap between germline ends came to 14 bases. Per the germline V gene, CDR1 is SEHNR and CDR2 is FQNEAQ (reference sequence). The CDR3 DNA is TGTGCCAGCAGCTTAAATTGGGACACAGGCTACGAGCAGTACTTC. Translated, it gives CASSLNWDTGYEQYF.

This clonotype showed up just a few times. The chain links TRBV5-1 to TRBJ2-1; either TRBD1 or TRBD2 may supply D (5 bases each). From germline, CDR1 is SGHRS and CDR2 YFSETQ. The CDR3 sequence is 17 residues long. V lost 0 bases and J 0 bases, leaving 13 bases between the germline ends. The DNA of the CDR3 is TGCGCCAGCAGCTTGGTGGCAGGGAGAAGCTCCTACAATGAGCAGTTCTTC. Amino acid sequence: CASSLVAGRSSYNEQFF.

This clonotype was found a few times. The chain couples TRBV7-9 to TRBJ2-5; a weak D match, TRBD1 (6 bases). Trimming cost V 8 bases and J 5 bases, with 12 bases left between them. CDR3 length equals 12 residues. Germline lookup yields CDR1 SEHNR and CDR2 FQNEAQ (reference sequence). This CDR3 reads CASAIRGETQYF. For the CDR3, the DNA is TGTGCCAGCGCCATTAGGGGGGAGACCCAGTACTTC.